These 21 T cell receptor beta chains share one sample of origin, sequenced in a study of identical twins. TCRdb re-analysed the 5' RACE reads in MiXCR, keeping a single row per CDR3 protein. Counted here are under 350,000 distinct CDR3 sequences, around 9.7% occurring once; the ten biggest clones make up under 7.5%. This sample was also put to use in a study of yellow fever vaccine responses in identical twins.

Sequencing was carried out using CD8+ T cells sorted from blood. These TCRs come from a woman between 18 and 29 years old in good health.

In its sample, this clonotype was seen a few times. The DNA of the CDR3 is TGTGCCAGCCGGCTGGGGCTTGAAGCTTTCTTT. Translated, it gives CASRLGLEAFF. This chain joins TRBV2 and TRBJ1-1; D is perhaps TRBD1 (5 bases). The ends were cut back, 8 bases at V and 7 bases at J, with 11 bases in the middle. Looked up from germline, CDR1 is SNHLY and CDR2 is FYNNEI. The CDR3 loop spans 11 amino acids. The variable domain in full, completed from reference TRBV2 and TRBJ1-1, reads EPEVTQTPSHQVTQMGQEVILRCVPISNHLYFYWYRQILGQKVEFLVSFYNNEISEKSEIFDDQFSVERPDGSNFTLKIRSTKLEDSAMYFCASRLGLEAFFGQGTRLTVV.

The V call is TRBV20-1, the J call TRBJ2-7; 9 bases are a match to TRBD2. Trimming cost V 0 bases and J 5 bases; bases outside gene matches: 14. Germline CDR1 is DFQATT and CDR2 is SNEGSKA (reference sequence). The CDR3 has 17 residues. The CDR3 DNA sequence: TGCAGTGCTAGAGATCCCCTTCTAGCGGGAAATATCCACGAGCAGTACTTC. This codes for CSARDPLLAGNIHEQYF.

This clonotype was counted many times. The rearrangement links TRBV29-1 to TRBJ2-1; 11 bases are a match to TRBD2. V was clipped by 4 bases and J by 1 base; unmatched bases: 12. Germline V CDR1 and CDR2: SQVTM, ANQGSEA. CDR3 length: 18 amino acids. Here the CDR3 DNA reads TGCAGCGTTGTATGGGTAGCGGGAGGGCCCGGGTCCTACAATGAGCAGTTCTTC. Translated, it gives CSVVWVAGGPGSYNEQFF.

This clonotype was counted a few times. This chain joins TRBV5-6 and TRBJ1-1; no reliable D call. Germline CDR1 SGHDT, CDR2 YYEEEE. The CDR3 is 13 amino acids. V was shortened by 1 base and J by 0 bases, with 4 bases between the two germline ends. This chain's CDR3 is CASSLFVNTEAFF. In DNA form, the CDR3 reads TGTGCCAGCAGCTTGTTCGTGAACACTGAAGCTTTCTTT.

There are many counts of this clonotype. This sequence joins TRBV29-1 and TRBJ1-2, with a tentative D call TRBD1 (6 bases). The CDR3 spans 12 residues. Germline lookup yields CDR1 SQVTM and CDR2 ANQGSEA. V was shortened by 4 bases and J by 4 bases, with 10 bases between the two germline ends. Here the CDR3 DNA reads TGCAGCGTTGTTGGGGGGGCCTATGGCTACACCTTC. It specifies CSVVGGAYGYTF.

This clonotype was counted between two and nine times. The chain is built from TRBV12-3 or TRBV12-4 and TRBJ2-7, with 7 bases lining up with TRBD1. CDR3 length equals 14 residues. Losses at the gene ends were 1 base for V and 7 bases for J; bases not matched to a gene: 7. The CDR3 reads CASSLVQGPGEQYF. In DNA form, the CDR3 reads TGTGCCAGCAGTTTAGTACAGGGGCCCGGGGAGCAGTACTTC.

This chain connects TRBV6-2 or TRBV6-3 to TRBJ2-1; D is uncertain. In germline, CDR1 is MNHEY, CDR2 SVGEGT. The CDR3 runs 13 residues. V was cut by 0 bases and J by 9 bases, with 9 bases left in between. The CDR3 loop is CASSYSIKAEQFF. The CDR3 DNA is TGTGCCAGCAGTTACTCGATTAAGGCTGAGCAGTTCTTC.

V usage is TRBV6-1 and J usage is TRBJ2-1, with D perhaps given as TRBD1 or TRBD2 (5 bases each). Trimming shortened V by 6 bases and J by 0 bases, and 21 bases separated the two germline ends. The CDR3 is 18 amino acids. Germline assignment: CDR1 MNHNS and CDR2 SASEGT. CDR3 loop: CASSPIGGRVSSYNEQFF. CDR3 in DNA: TGTGCCAGCAGCCCAATAGGAGGCAGGGTGAGCTCCTACAATGAGCAGTTCTTC.

Many counts were recorded for this clonotype. The chain is built from TRBV21-1 and TRBJ2-5; the table assigns TRBD2, which was not confirmed against the DNA. TRBV21-1 has pseudogene status. The CDR3 runs to 14 residues. CDR3 loop: CASSRREGWKTQYF. DNA for the CDR3: TGTGCCAGCAGCCGCCGGGAGGGTTGGAAGACCCAGTACTTC.

This clonotype was recorded a few times. V usage is TRBV20-1 and J usage is TRBJ2-1; possible D gene TRBD2, 5 bases. CDR1 is DFQATT and CDR2 is SNEGSKA in the germline V gene (reference sequence). The CDR3 is 12 residues long. V lost 5 bases and J 9 bases, leaving 14 bases between the germline ends. The CDR3 nucleotides are TGCAGTGCTCGGCTAGCCTCCCTTGAGCAGTTCTTC. Translated: CSARLASLEQFF.

This chain links TRBV4-2 with TRBJ2-7; possibly TRBD1 or TRBD2 for D (5 bases each). This CDR3 contains 14 residues. Germline assignment: CDR1 LGHNA and CDR2 YNFKEQ. Trimming stripped 1 base from V and 2 bases from J, with 9 bases between. CDR3 sequence: CASSQGGPPYEQYF. The CDR3, as DNA: TGTGCCAGCAGCCAAGGGGGACCGCCCTACGAGCAGTACTTC.

This clonotype was counted at least ten times. In DNA form, the CDR3 reads TGCGCCAGCAGTGAGTCCTACCCTGGGACCCAGTACTTC. Translating it yields CASSESYPGTQYF. The chain employs TRBV10-1 and TRBJ2-5; no clear D gene. Germline CDR1 reads WNHNN; CDR2 reads SYGVQD (reference sequence). Trimming removed 0 bases from V and 7 bases from J, with 9 bases in between. This CDR3 contains 13 residues.

This clonotype was observed many times. The chain links TRBV28 to TRBJ2-1; D not certain. Germline CDR1 reads MDHEN; CDR2 reads SYDVKM. V lost 8 bases to trimming and J lost 0 bases, with 17 bases between them. The CDR3 totals 16 residues. The CDR3 DNA follows: TGTGCCAGCCAGGAAGGAAAAGAACCCTCCTACAATGAGCAGTTCTTC. Amino acids: CASQEGKEPSYNEQFF.

The chain joins TRBV4-2 to TRBJ2-7; a weak D match, TRBD1 (5 bases). CDR1 and CDR2 from the germline V gene are LGHNA and YNFKEQ. This CDR3 region has 14 residues. The V gene lost 1 base and the J gene lost 3 bases, with 10 bases spanning the gap. The CDR3 region has the DNA TGTGCCAGCAGCCAAGGCAGGGTAGACTACGAGCAGTACTTC. This gives the protein CASSQGRVDYEQYF.

This clonotype has at least ten counts. The chain uses TRBV29-1 and TRBJ2-7, with no clear D. Trimming left V 6 bases short and J 2 bases short, with 11 bases between. The CDR3 loop spans 12 amino acids. The germline V gene has CDR1 SQVTM and CDR2 ANQGSEA. CDR3 amino acids: CSVETPTYEQYF. The DNA for the CDR3 is TGCAGCGTCGAGACACCAACCTACGAGCAGTACTTC.

The gene calls are TRBV20-1 and TRBJ2-3; D is uncertain. The CDR3 runs 19 residues. The V gene's germline CDR1 is DFQATT and CDR2 SNEGSKA (reference sequence). V lost 5 bases and J 6 bases, leaving 33 bases between the germline ends. In DNA, the CDR3 is TGCAGTGCTGCCCACTCCCACCCATCAGACCCTTCTCCAGAGGATACGCAGTATTTT. Amino acids: CSAAHSHPSDPSPEDTQYF.

The V gene is TRBV6-2 or TRBV6-3, the J gene TRBJ2-3; no reliable D call. Germline assignment: CDR1 MNHEY and CDR2 SVGEGT. The CDR3 is made up of 14 amino acids. With 2 bases removed from V and 2 bases from J, the gap between germline ends came to 8 bases. The CDR3 region is CASSYVQNTDTQYF. CDR3 in DNA: TGTGCCAGCAGTTACGTCCAGAACACAGATACGCAGTATTTT.

The CDR3 bases are TGTGCCAGCAGTTACTCTGATAATTCACCCCTCCACTTT. Its translation: CASSYSDNSPLHF. The rearrangement uses TRBV6-5 and TRBJ1-6; D gene uncertain. This CDR3 is 13 amino acids long. Per germline, CDR1 MNHEY and CDR2 SVGAGI. Trimming removed 0 bases at V and 5 bases at J, with 2 bases between.

CDR3 loop: CSADVGRSGQETQYF. The DNA for the CDR3 is TGCAGTGCTGATGTGGGGCGTTCGGGTCAAGAGACCCAGTACTTC. This rearrangement joins TRBV20-1 to TRBJ2-5; TRBD1 is a possible D gene (5 bases). Germline values: CDR1 DFQATT, CDR2 SNEGSKA (reference sequence). This CDR3 is 15 amino acids long. The germline V and J ends were trimmed by 5 bases and 2 bases, with 18 bases remaining between them.

This clonotype was seen a few times. CDR3 sequence reads: CASSPTLDTGEKLGYTF. The CDR3 nucleotides read TGTGCCAGCTCCCCTACCCTTGACACGGGGGAGAAGCTGGGCTACACCTTC. The J gene is TRBJ1-2, the V gene TRBV18, with D maybe TRBD1 (5 bases). CDR3 length: 17 residues. V shed 6 bases and J shed 8 bases, with 28 bases lying between them. Per germline, CDR1 KGHSH and CDR2 LQKENI.

This clonotype was counted between two and nine times. The chain carries TRBV21-1 and TRBJ2-7; the table's D call of TRBD2 was not tested on the DNA. TRBV21-1 is annotated as a pseudogene. This CDR3 comprises 14 residues. CDR3 bases: TGTGCCAGCCCCCGGGGAGCGGGTGGGGGGGAGCAGTACTTC. Amino acids: CASPRGAGGGEQYF.